One T cell receptor beta chain is described in this entry. Its antigen is unknown. This CDR3 spans 15 amino acids. The germline V and J ends were trimmed by 1 base and 2 bases, with 14 bases remaining between them. CDR1 SQVTM and CDR2 ANQGSEA come from the germline V gene. The PCR used 60 Vbeta and 13 Jbeta primers. Assay: immunoSEQ multiplex PCR; the TCRdb copy retains only in-frame clones and omits some. The sample contains about 160,000 clones, about 80% of which appear only once. The entry originates in a study of cytomegalovirus exposure and HLA in healthy donors. At the level of the study: Across under 450 genotyped donors, 81% landed in the Caucasian-associated ancestry cluster.

Study-level results: Among TCR beta chains, those listed as cytomegalovirus-associated numbered over 150. Three of the chains that were CMV-associated were confirmed in vitro to be specific for CMV antigens.

Specimen: PBMCs. The chain combines TRBV29-1 with TRBJ1-2, with D possibly being TRBD1 (6 bases). This sequence was found in a man aged 30 to 45 in good health and CMV-seronegative. The CDR3 loop reads CSVEGSTGKNYGYTF. CDR3 DNA: TGCAGCGTTGAAGGGTCGACAGGCAAAAACTATGGCTACACCTTC.